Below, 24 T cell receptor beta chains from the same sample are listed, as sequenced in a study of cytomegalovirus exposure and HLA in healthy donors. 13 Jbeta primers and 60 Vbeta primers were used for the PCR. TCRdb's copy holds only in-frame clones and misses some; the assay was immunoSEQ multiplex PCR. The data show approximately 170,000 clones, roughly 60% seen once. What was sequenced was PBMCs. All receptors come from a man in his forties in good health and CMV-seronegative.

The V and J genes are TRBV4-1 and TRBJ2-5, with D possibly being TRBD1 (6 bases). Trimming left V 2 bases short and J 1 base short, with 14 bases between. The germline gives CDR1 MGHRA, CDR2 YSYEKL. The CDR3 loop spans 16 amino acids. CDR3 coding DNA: TGCGCCAGCAGCCAAAGACGACAGGCCAGCCAAGAGACCCAGTACTTC. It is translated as CASSQRRQASQETQYF.

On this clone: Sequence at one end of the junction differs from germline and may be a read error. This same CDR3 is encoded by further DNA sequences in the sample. This CDR3 is CAWSVGQPLADEQYF. Here the CDR3 DNA reads TGTGCCTGGAGTGTAGGACAGCCCCTTGCAGACGAGCAGTATTTC. The chain employs TRBV30 and TRBJ2-7, with D perhaps matching TRBD1 (6 bases). The CDR3 sequence is 15 residues long. Germline CDR1 GTSNPN, CDR2 SVGIG (reference sequence). Supplemented by reference TRBV30 and TRBJ2-7, the full variable domain reads SQTIHQWPATLVQPVGSPLSLECTVEGTSNPNLYWYRQAAGRGLQLLFYSVGIGQISSEVPQNLSASRPQDRQFILSSKKLLLSDSGFYLCAWSVGQPLADEQYFGPGTRLTVT.

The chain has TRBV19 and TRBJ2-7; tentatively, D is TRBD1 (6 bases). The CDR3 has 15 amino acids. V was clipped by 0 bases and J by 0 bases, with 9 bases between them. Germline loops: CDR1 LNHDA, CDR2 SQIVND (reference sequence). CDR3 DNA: TGTGCCAGTAGTATAGATGGACAGAGCTCCTACGAGCAGTACTTC. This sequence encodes CASSIDGQSSYEQYF. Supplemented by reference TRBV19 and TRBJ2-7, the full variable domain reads DGGITQSPKYLFRKEGQNVTLSCEQNLNHDAMYWYRQDPGQGLRLIYYSQIVNDFQKGDIAEGYSVSREKKESFPLTVTSAQKNPTAFYLCASSIDGQSSYEQYFGPGTRLTVT.

The CDR3 DNA is TGTGCCAGCCGCTCCCCGGGGACAGTCACCGGGGAGCTGTTTTTT. As protein: CASRSPGTVTGELFF. The chain combines TRBV25-1 with TRBJ2-2, with 7 bases fitting TRBD1. The germline CDR1 and CDR2 sequences are MGHDK and SYGVNS. CDR3 length: 15 amino acids. V lost 8 bases to trimming and J lost 4 bases; unmatched junction nucleotides: 10.

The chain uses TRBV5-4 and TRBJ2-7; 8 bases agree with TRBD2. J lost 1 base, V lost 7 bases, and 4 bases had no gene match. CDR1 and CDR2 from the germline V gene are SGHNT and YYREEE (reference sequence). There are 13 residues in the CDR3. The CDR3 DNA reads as TGTGCCAGCCAGATAGCGGGGTCCTACGAGCAGTACTTC. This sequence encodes CASQIAGSYEQYF.

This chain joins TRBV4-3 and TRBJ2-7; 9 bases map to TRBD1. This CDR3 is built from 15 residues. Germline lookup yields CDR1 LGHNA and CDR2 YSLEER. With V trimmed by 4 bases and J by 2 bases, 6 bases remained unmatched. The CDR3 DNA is TGCGCCAGCAGCCGCTCACAGGGGGCCCCCTACGAGCAGTACTTC. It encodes CASSRSQGAPYEQYF.

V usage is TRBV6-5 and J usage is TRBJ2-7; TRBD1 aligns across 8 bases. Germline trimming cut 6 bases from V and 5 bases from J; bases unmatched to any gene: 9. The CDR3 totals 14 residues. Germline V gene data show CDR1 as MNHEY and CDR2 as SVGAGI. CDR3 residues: CASRLRQGIHEQYF. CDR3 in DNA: TGTGCCAGCAGACTTAGACAGGGGATCCACGAGCAGTACTTC.

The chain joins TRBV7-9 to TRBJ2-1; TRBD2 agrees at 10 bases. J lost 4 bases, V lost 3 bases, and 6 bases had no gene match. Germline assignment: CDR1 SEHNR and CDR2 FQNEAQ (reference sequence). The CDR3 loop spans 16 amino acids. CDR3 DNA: TGTGCCAGCAGCTTGAGTACTAGCGGGATTTACAATGAGCAGTTCTTC. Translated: CASSLSTSGIYNEQFF. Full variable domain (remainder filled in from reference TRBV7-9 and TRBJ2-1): DTGVSQNPRHKITKRGQNVTFRCDPISEHNRLYWYRQTLGQGPEFLTYFQNEAQLEKSRLLSDRFSAERPKGSFSTLEIQRTEQGDSAMYLCASSLSTSGIYNEQFFGPGTRLTVL.

Here the CDR3 reads CASSSSGLEETQYF. The DNA of the CDR3 is TGCGCCAGCAGCAGTTCGGGACTCGAAGAGACCCAGTACTTC. The genes are TRBV4-1 and TRBJ2-5; TRBD2 might be the D (6 bases). Trimming pared 5 bases from V and 3 bases from J, leaving 13 bases between. The CDR3 has 14 residues. CDR1 and CDR2 (germline): MGHRA, YSYEKL.

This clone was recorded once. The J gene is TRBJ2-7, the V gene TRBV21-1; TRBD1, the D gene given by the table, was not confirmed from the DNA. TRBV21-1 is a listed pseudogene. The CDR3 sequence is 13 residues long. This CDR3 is CASRTGPSYEQYF. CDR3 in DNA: TGTGCCAGCAGGACAGGACCCTCCTACGAGCAGTACTTC.

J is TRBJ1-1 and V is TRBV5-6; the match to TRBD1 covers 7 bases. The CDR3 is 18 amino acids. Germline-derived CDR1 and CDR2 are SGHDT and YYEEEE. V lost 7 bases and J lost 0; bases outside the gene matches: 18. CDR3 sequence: CASGELRKGGRMNTEAFF. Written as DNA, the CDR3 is TGTGCCAGCGGGGAGCTCAGGAAAGGGGGCCGTATGAACACTGAAGCTTTCTTT.

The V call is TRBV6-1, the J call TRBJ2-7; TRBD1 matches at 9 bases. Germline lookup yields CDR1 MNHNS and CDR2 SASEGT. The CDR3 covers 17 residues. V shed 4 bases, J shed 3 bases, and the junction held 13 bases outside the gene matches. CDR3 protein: CASSASSGQGRIYEQYF. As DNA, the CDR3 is TGTGCCAGCAGTGCCTCGTCGGGACAGGGTAGGATCTACGAGCAGTACTTC.

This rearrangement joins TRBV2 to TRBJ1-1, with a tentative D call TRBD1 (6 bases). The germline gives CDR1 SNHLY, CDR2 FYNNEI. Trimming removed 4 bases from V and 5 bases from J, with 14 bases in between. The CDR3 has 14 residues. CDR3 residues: CASSARRGLTEAFF. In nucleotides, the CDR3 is TGTGCCAGCAGTGCCCGCAGGGGACTAACTGAAGCTTTCTTT.

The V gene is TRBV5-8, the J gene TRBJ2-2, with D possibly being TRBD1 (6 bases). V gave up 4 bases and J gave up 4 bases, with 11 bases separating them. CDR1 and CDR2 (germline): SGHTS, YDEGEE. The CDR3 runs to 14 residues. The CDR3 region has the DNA TGTGCCAGCAGCCGCAGGGGTACCACCGGGGAGCTGTTTTTT. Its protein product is CASSRRGTTGELFF.

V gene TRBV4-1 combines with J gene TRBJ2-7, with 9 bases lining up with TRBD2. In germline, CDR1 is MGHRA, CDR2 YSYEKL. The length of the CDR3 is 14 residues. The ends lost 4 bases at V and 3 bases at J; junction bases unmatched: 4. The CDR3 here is CASSLGLAIYEQYF. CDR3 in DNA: TGCGCCAGCAGCCTGGGACTAGCAATCTACGAGCAGTACTTC.

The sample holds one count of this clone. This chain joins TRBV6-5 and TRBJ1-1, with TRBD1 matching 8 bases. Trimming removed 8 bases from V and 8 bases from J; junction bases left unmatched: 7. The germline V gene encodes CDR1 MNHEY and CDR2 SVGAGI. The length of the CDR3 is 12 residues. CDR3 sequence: CASETGGREAFF. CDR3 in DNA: TGTGCCAGCGAAACAGGGGGTAGGGAAGCTTTCTTT.

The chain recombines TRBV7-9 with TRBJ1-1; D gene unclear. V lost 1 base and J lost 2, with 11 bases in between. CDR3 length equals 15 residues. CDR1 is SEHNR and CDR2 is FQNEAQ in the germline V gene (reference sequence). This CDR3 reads CASSLEGGVNTEAFF. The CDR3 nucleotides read TGTGCCAGCAGCTTAGAAGGCGGGGTTAACACTGAAGCTTTCTTT.

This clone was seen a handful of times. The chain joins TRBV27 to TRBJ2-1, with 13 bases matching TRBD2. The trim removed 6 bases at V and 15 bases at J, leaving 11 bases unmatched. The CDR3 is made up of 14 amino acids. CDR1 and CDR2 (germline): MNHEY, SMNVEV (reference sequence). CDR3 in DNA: TGTGCCAGCAGCGTGGCACTAGCGGGGGGGAGGATGTTCTTC. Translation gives CASSVALAGGRMFF.

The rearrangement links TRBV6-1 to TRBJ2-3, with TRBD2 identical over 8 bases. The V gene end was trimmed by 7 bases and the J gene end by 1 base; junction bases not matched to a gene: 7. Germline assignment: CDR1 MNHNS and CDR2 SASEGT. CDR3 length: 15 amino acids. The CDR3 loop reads CASTRGDLGTDTQYF. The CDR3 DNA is TGTGCCAGCACGCGGGGGGACCTCGGCACAGATACGCAGTATTTT.

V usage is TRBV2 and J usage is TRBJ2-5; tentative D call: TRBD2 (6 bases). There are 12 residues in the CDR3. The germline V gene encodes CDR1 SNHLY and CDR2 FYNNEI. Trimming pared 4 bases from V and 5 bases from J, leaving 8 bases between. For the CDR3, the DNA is TGTGCCAGCAGTGCGAGCGGGGAGACCCAGTACTTC. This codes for CASSASGETQYF.

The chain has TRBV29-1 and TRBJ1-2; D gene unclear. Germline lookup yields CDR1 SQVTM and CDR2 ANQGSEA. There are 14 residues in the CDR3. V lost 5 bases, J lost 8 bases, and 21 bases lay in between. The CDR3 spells CSVSPGGRGGGYTF. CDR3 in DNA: TGCAGCGTTTCCCCTGGAGGGAGAGGTGGGGGCTACACCTTC. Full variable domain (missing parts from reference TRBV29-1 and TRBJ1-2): SAVISQKPSRDICQRGTSLTIQCQVDSQVTMMFWYRQQPGQSLTLIATANQGSEATYESGFVIDKFPISRPNLTFSTLTVSNMSPEDSSIYLCSVSPGGRGGGYTFGSGTRLTVV.

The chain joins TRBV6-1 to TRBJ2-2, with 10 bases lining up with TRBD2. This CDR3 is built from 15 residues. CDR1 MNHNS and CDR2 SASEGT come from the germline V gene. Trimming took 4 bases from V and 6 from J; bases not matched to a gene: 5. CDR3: CASSVSGGSSGELFF. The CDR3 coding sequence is TGTGCCAGCAGTGTTAGCGGGGGGTCTTCCGGGGAGCTGTTTTTT.

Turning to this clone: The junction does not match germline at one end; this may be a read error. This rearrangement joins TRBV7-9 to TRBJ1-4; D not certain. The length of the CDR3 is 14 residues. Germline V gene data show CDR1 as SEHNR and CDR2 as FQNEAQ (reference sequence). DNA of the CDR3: TGTTCCAGCAGAACTCAAGCAACTAATGAAAAACTGTTTTTT. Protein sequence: CSSRTQATNEKLFF.

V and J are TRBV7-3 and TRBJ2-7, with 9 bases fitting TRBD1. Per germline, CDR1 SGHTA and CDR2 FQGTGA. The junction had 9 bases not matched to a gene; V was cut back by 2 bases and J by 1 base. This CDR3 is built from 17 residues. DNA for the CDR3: TGTGCCAGCAGCTTAGCCCTTACAGGGGGCAATTCCTACGAGCAGTACTTC. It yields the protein CASSLALTGGNSYEQYF.